The rows below give T cell receptor beta chains drawn from one sample of a study of cytomegalovirus exposure and HLA in healthy donors. Sequenced by immunoSEQ multiplex PCR; TCRdb stores in-frame clones only, minus some. The sample holds roughly 200,000 clones; approximately 80% are singletons and the top ten take roughly 3%. The sequenced sample was PBMCs. These receptors all come from a young woman in good health and CMV-seronegative. Both conserved end residues are part of each CDR3. A D gene is named only where the DNA matches it firmly. Expanded clones get a size class; other rows say once, few or many, or leave the size out.

cdr3_aa cdr3_nt clone_size j_call d_call v_call
CASRQPGGGGELFF TGCGCCAGCAGACAACCAGGGGGCGGCGGGGAGCTGTTTTTT . TRBJ2-2 TRBD1 TRBV4-1
CASSEEDIYNEQFF TGTGCCAGCAGTGAAGAGGACATCTACAATGAGCAGTTCTTC . TRBJ2-1 . TRBV2
CASSEYVGGALTDTQYF TGTGCCAGCAGTGAATATGTAGGGGGGGCACTCACAGATACGCAGTATTTT . TRBJ2-3 . TRBV2
CASSQLRTSGRSYNEQFF TGTGCCAGCAGCCAACTTCGGACTAGCGGGAGATCCTACAATGAGCAGTTCTTC . TRBJ2-1 TRBD2 TRBV14
CASRNLAGRYNEQFF TGTGCCAGCAGGAACCTAGCGGGCCGTTACAATGAGCAGTTCTTC . TRBJ2-1 TRBD2 TRBV6-5
CASSPNSYNEQFF TGTGCCAGCAGCCCCAACTCCTACAATGAGCAGTTCTTC few TRBJ2-1 . TRBV7-6
CASSLGPLALAYEQYF TGTGCCAGCAGCTTAGGTCCCCTAGCACTCGCCTACGAGCAGTACTTC . TRBJ2-7 . TRBV7-9
CASSLFPGQGIGSPLHF TGTGCCAGCAGTTTGTTCCCCGGGCAGGGCATAGGTTCACCCCTCCACTTT . TRBJ1-6 . TRBV27
CAISELGNSVYTF TGTGCCATCAGTGAGCTCGGGAATTCTGTGTACACCTTC . TRBJ1-2 . TRBV10-3
CASSLGTGGYEQYF TGCGCCAGCAGCTTGGGGACAGGGGGCTACGAGCAGTACTTC few TRBJ2-7 TRBD1 TRBV5-1
CASSQSGSSYEQYF TGTGCCAGCAGCCAAAGCGGGAGCTCCTACGAGCAGTACTTC . TRBJ2-7 TRBD2 TRBV7-9
CASSLEVWGGQNIQYF TGCGCCAGCAGCTTGGAGGTTTGGGGGGGCCAAAACATTCAGTACTTC . TRBJ2-4 . TRBV5-1
CASSLRGGGRKLFF TGCGCCAGCAGCTTGAGAGGCGGGGGGCGAAAACTGTTTTTT . TRBJ1-4 . TRBV5-1
CASSVVGGSYNEQFF TGTGCCAGCAGCGTAGTCGGGGGTTCCTACAATGAGCAGTTCTTC . TRBJ2-1 . TRBV9
CASSSPLQVKRNEQFF TGCGCCAGCAGCTCTCCCCTTCAGGTGAAGCGGAATGAGCAGTTCTTC . TRBJ2-1 . TRBV4-1
CASRSGLYGYTF TGTGCCAGCAGAAGCGGGCTCTATGGCTACACCTTC few TRBJ1-2 . TRBV2
CASSYSLNTEAFF TGTGCCAGCAGTTACTCCCTGAACACTGAAGCTTTCTTT . TRBJ1-1 . TRBV27
CASSRQKNTEAFF TGTGCCAGCAGCCGACAGAAGAACACTGAAGCTTTCTTT . TRBJ1-1 . TRBV5-4
CASSKGGQHNEQFF TGTGCTAGCAGCAAGGGGGGACAGCACAATGAGCAGTTCTTC once TRBJ2-1 . TRBV7-7
CASSVAGGLAGGRQETQYF TGTGCCAGCAGCGTAGCGGGGGGACTAGCGGGGGGCCGGCAAGAGACCCAGTACTTC . TRBJ2-5 TRBD2 TRBV9
CASSWTGFRGEAFF TGTGCCAGCAGCTGGACAGGGTTTCGAGGCGAAGCTTTCTTT . TRBJ1-1 TRBD1 TRBV7-9
CASSALRTSGEETQYF TGTGCCAGCAGTGCTTTAAGGACTAGCGGGGAGGAGACCCAGTACTTC . TRBJ2-5 TRBD2 TRBV2
CASSPSPGTSGGLGYEQYF TGTGCCAGCAGCCCCTCCCCGGGGACTAGCGGGGGGCTGGGCTACGAGCAGTACTTC . TRBJ2-7 TRBD2 TRBV4-2
CASSQVPRSLTIPEGPLHF TGCGCCAGCAGCCAAGTCCCACGAAGTTTGACCATACCCGAGGGACCCCTCCACTTT . TRBJ1-6 . TRBV4-1
CASSDAGQETQYF TGCGCCAGCAGTGACGCGGGGCAAGAGACCCAGTACTTC . TRBJ2-5 . TRBV10-1
CASGYSTGGRVGGYTF TGTGCCAGCGGATATTCCACAGGGGGTAGGGTTGGTGGCTACACCTTC . TRBJ1-2 TRBD1 TRBV7-6
CASSEAATGETTF TGTGCCAGCAGTGAAGCCGCGACAGGGGAGACTACCTTC . TRBJ1-2 TRBD1 TRBV2
CASSLDRHYGYTF TGTGCCAGCAGTTTAGACAGGCACTATGGCTACACCTTC . TRBJ1-2 . TRBV28
CASSLSPPQQGSTSPLHF TGTGCCAGCAGCTTGTCACCCCCCCAACAGGGGTCTACGTCACCCCTCCACTTT . TRBJ1-6 TRBD1 TRBV7-6
CASSRQSLHTDTQYF TGTGCCAGCAGCCGACAGTCTTTACACACAGATACGCAGTATTTT . TRBJ2-3 . TRBV28
CSVGWGGYDKNIQYF TGCAGCGTTGGGTGGGGGGGGTATGACAAAAACATTCAGTACTTC few TRBJ2-4 TRBD2 TRBV29-1
CASSDPGVTQPQHF TGTGCCAGTAGTGACCCGGGGGTCACTCAGCCCCAGCATTTT . TRBJ1-5 . TRBV19
CAWSGTGNDEQYF TGTGCCTGGAGCGGGACAGGGAATGACGAGCAGTACTTC . TRBJ2-7 TRBD1 TRBV30
CASSSPGWDTGELFF TGTGCCAGCAGCTCTCCGGGGTGGGACACCGGGGAGCTGTTTTTT . TRBJ2-2 . TRBV7-6
CASRLDSARETQYF TGTGCCAGCAGATTGGACTCGGCCAGGGAGACCCAGTACTTC . TRBJ2-5 . TRBV5-6
CASSYTATSETQYF TGTGCCAGCAGCTACACAGCTACCTCGGAGACCCAGTACTTC . TRBJ2-5 . TRBV7-9
CAWSAPGQANF TGTGCCTGGAGTGCTCCGGGACAGGCTAACTTC . TRBJ1-2 TRBD1 TRBV30
CASSYSGQRTEAFF TGTGCCAGCAGTTACTCGGGGCAAAGGACTGAAGCTTTCTTT once TRBJ1-1 . TRBV6-5
CASSLEAGGYYEQYF TGTGCTAGCAGCTTAGAGGCGGGGGGTTACTACGAGCAGTACTTC . TRBJ2-7 TRBD2 TRBV7-7
CAIRGTGVMNTEAFF TGTGCCATCCGGGGGACAGGGGTAATGAACACTGAAGCTTTCTTT . TRBJ1-1 TRBD1 TRBV10-3
CATWGPNYGYTF TGTGCCACCTGGGGCCCTAACTATGGCTACACCTTC . TRBJ1-2 . TRBV6-5
CASSSGTDTQYF TGTGCCAGCAGTTCGGGCACAGATACGCAGTATTTT . TRBJ2-3 . TRBV2
CASSQGGNTGELFF TGTGCCAGCAGCCAGGGCGGGAACACCGGGGAGCTGTTTTTT . TRBJ2-2 . TRBV7-3
CASSLGMAGYEQYF TGTGCCAGCAGCTTGGGGATGGCGGGCTACGAGCAGTACTTC once TRBJ2-7 . TRBV5-4
CASSLATGTDHYGYTF TGTGCCAGCAGCTTAGCAACGGGGACAGACCATTATGGCTACACCTTC . TRBJ1-2 TRBD1 TRBV7-9
CASSLTRGTGKEQYF TGTGCCAGTAGTCTTACTAGAGGGACAGGGAAAGAGCAGTACTTC once TRBJ2-7 TRBD1 TRBV19
CASSFRDSEYNEQFF TGTGCCAGCAGCTTCCGGGACAGCGAATACAATGAGCAGTTCTTC few TRBJ2-1 TRBD1 TRBV7-2
CAIKTSDSYNEQFF TGTGCCATCAAGACTAGCGACTCCTACAATGAGCAGTTCTTC . TRBJ2-1 TRBD2 TRBV10-3
CASSLAGSGANVLTF TGTGCCAGCAGTTTGGCAGGCTCTGGGGCCAACGTCCTGACTTTC . TRBJ2-6 . TRBV28
CASSQDWASEAFF TGTGCCAGCAGCCAAGATTGGGCTTCTGAAGCTTTCTTT . TRBJ1-1 . TRBV14
CASSLAGGGQPQHF TGTGCCAGCAGCTTAGCAGGGGGCGGTCAGCCCCAGCATTTT . TRBJ1-5 TRBD1 TRBV7-9
CASSQRQGEGYEQYF TGTGCCAGCAGCCAGCGACAGGGCGAAGGGTACGAGCAGTACTTC . TRBJ2-7 TRBD1 TRBV7-9
CASSGHGNQPQHF TGTGCCAGCAGCGGACATGGCAATCAGCCCCAGCATTTT . TRBJ1-5 . TRBV9
CASSISGLEGEQYF TGTGCCAGTAGTATCTCGGGACTGGAGGGCGAGCAGTACTTC . TRBJ2-7 . TRBV19